The rows below give T cell receptor beta chains drawn from one sample of a study of T cell responses to AZD1222 COVID-19 vaccine. The method was immunoSEQ multiplex PCR; TCRdb's version includes in-frame clones alone and lacks a portion of them. The sample has some 150,000 clones; roughly 90% are singletons. Here the sequenced sample was peripheral blood, taken 28 days after the second AZD1222 dose. Receptor source: an adult who received the AZD1222 COVID-19 vaccine. Each CDR3 is given with its conserved first and last residue. D genes are given only for firm matches.

v_gene	j_gene	d_gene	CDR3nt	CDR3aa
TRBV4-1	TRBJ2-1	TRBD2	TGCGCCAGCAGCCGACTAGCGGGGGGGGTAAGCTCCTACAATGAGCAGTTCTTC	CASSRLAGGVSSYNEQFF
TRBV15	TRBJ1-1	.	TGTGCCACCAGCAGAGGGACCTCCATGAACACTGAAGCTTTCTTT	CATSRGTSMNTEAFF
TRBV6-5	TRBJ2-4	.	TGTGCCAGCGCGGCAGGCGAAAACATTCAGTACTTC	CASAAGENIQYF
TRBV4-2	TRBJ2-1	.	TGTGCCAGCAGCCAAGGGGGGGTTACCTCCTACAATGAGCAGTTCTTC	CASSQGGVTSYNEQFF
TRBV6-5	TRBJ2-1	TRBD2	TGTGCCAGCAGTTACTCCAGCGGGGGGGCTAGGAATGAGCAGTTCTTC	CASSYSSGGARNEQFF
TRBV14	TRBJ1-3	.	TGTGCCAGCAGCCAAGTTGAGGGGCGAGGAAACACCATATATTTT	CASSQVEGRGNTIYF
TRBV18	TRBJ1-5	TRBD1	TGTGCCAGCGCCAGGGGGGAAGGTCAGCCCCAGCATTTT	CASARGEGQPQHF
TRBV28	TRBJ2-7	TRBD1	TGTGCCAGCAGCCCTGGACAGGCCCAGGGGGAGCAGTACTTC	CASSPGQAQGEQYF
TRBV7-9	TRBJ2-7	TRBD2	TGTGCCAGCAGCTCTAGCGGGGGACAAGAGCAGTACTTC	CASSSSGGQEQYF
TRBV3-1/TRBV3-2	TRBJ1-6	.	TGTGCCAGCAGCCAAGACCTGGGGCCTCCGAGCTCCTATAATTCACCCCTCCACTTT	CASSQDLGPPSSYNSPLHF
TRBV11-2	TRBJ1-2	.	TGTGCCAGCAGCCCCGACACGCTACCTAACTATGGCTACACCTTC	CASSPDTLPNYGYTF
TRBV3-1/TRBV3-2	TRBJ1-1	.	TGTGCCAGCAGCCAACAGAACACTGAAGCTTTCTTT	CASSQQNTEAFF
TRBV9	TRBJ2-1	TRBD2	TGTGCCAGCAGCGTAGAGATAGCGGGGATATACAATGAGCAGTTCTTC	CASSVEIAGIYNEQFF
TRBV25-1	TRBJ1-2	.	TGTGCCAGCAGTGGTAACTTAGGACAGAACTATGGCTACACCTTC	CASSGNLGQNYGYTF
TRBV4-1	TRBJ2-6	TRBD1	TGCGCCAGCAGCCAAGAACGACAGGGCTTTTCTTCTGGGGCCAACGTCCTGACTTTC	CASSQERQGFSSGANVLTF
TRBV18	TRBJ1-4	.	TGTGCCAGCTCACCCCAGGGTTCTAATGAAAAACTGTTTTTT	CASSPQGSNEKLFF
TRBV6-6	TRBJ2-7	.	TGTGCCAGCAGTTACGCTGGCCGAGCCGAGCAGTACTTC	CASSYAGRAEQYF
TRBV6-6	TRBJ1-5	TRBD1	TGTGCCAGCGGGGCCGGGACAGGGGCCGATCAGCCCCAGCATTTT	CASGAGTGADQPQHF
TRBV30	TRBJ1-1	.	TGTGCCTGGACCAATGGGGGAGGAACTGAAGCTTTCTTT	CAWTNGGGTEAFF
TRBV6-1	TRBJ1-2	.	TGTGCCAGCAGTCAAGCCCAGACAGCGATGGGGGGCTACACCTTC	CASSQAQTAMGGYTF
TRBV27	TRBJ2-1	.	TGTGCCAGCATGAGGACGTCCTACAATGAGCAGTTCTTC	CASMRTSYNEQFF
TRBV11-3	TRBJ2-1	.	TGTGCCAGCAGCTTGGACTCCCCGTATCCGGGGATTGGCAATGAGCAGTTCTTC	CASSLDSPYPGIGNEQFF
TRBV6-8	TRBJ1-6	.	TGTGCCAGCAGGCCCCCAAGAGAGGATCGTAATTCACCCCTCCACTTT	CASRPPREDRNSPLHF